The 17 T cell receptor beta chains given below trace back to one sample, sequenced in a study of monozygotic twins with inflammatory bowel disease. TCRdb reanalyzed the 5' RACE reads and collapses them to one entry per CDR3 protein, without DNA. The listing records around 40,000 distinct CDR3 sequences. What was sequenced was blood. These receptors all come from a human donor with ulcerative colitis or Crohn's disease, or a healthy co-twin of an affected twin (not recorded which).

V and J are TRBV5-6 and TRBJ1-1; TCRdb's D call, TRBD1, is unchecked because there is no DNA. CDR3 length: 17 residues. CDR1 SGHDT and CDR2 YYEEEE come from the germline V gene. Here the CDR3 reads CASSFRTWSPAGTEAFF.

This chain links TRBV5-4 with TRBJ2-3; the TRBD2 assignment by TCRdb is unverifiable without DNA. Per the germline V gene, CDR1 is SGHNT and CDR2 is YYREEE (reference sequence). The CDR3 spans 15 residues. The CDR3: CASSLAAGTTDTQYF.

J is TRBJ2-1 and V is TRBV28; the D call from TCRdb, TRBD1, cannot be confirmed without DNA. Germline CDR1 MDHEN, CDR2 SYDVKM. The CDR3 totals 14 residues. CDR3 region: CASSLPGQVDEQFF.

The V and J genes are TRBV7-3 and TRBJ2-7; TCRdb outputs TRBD2, but without DNA this stays unchecked. The CDR3 length is 16 residues. The germline gives CDR1 SGHTA, CDR2 FQGTGA. The CDR3 is CASSPRASGSLYEQYF.

The chain carries TRBV20-1 and TRBJ1-2. In germline, CDR1 is DFQATT, CDR2 SNEGSKA (reference sequence). The CDR3 sequence is 13 residues long. The CDR3 is CSARALAGGFNTF.

The V gene is TRBV15, the J gene TRBJ2-5; the TCRdb call, TRBD2, lacks DNA for checking. This CDR3 is built from 16 residues. CDR1 LNHNV and CDR2 YYDKDF come from the germline V gene (reference sequence). This chain's CDR3 is CATSRDRLAGQGTQYF.

CDR3 in amino acids: CASSIGNSGTGPTYEQYF. The rearrangement links TRBV19 to TRBJ2-7; TCRdb selects TRBD1, and the lack of DNA leaves this call unchecked. This CDR3 has 18 residues. Germline values: CDR1 LNHDA, CDR2 SQIVND (reference sequence).

CDR3 region: CASSQDAWANEQFF. The J gene is TRBJ2-1, the V gene TRBV3-1; the D call from TCRdb, TRBD1, cannot be confirmed without DNA. CDR1 and CDR2 (germline): LGHDT, YNNKEL (reference sequence). This CDR3 comprises 14 residues.

The rearrangement uses TRBV20-1 and TRBJ2-1; TCRdb picks TRBD2, but there is no DNA to check that call. Germline V CDR1 and CDR2: DFQATT, SNEGSKA (reference sequence). The CDR3 consists of 15 residues. The CDR3 reads CSASPLAGTYNEQFF.

The CDR3 sequence is CSAKTFQGLGNTGELFF. The chain couples TRBV20-1 to TRBJ2-2; no DNA is available, so the TRBD1 call from TCRdb remains unchecked. CDR1 is DFQATT and CDR2 is SNEGSKA in the germline V gene (reference sequence). The CDR3 length is 17 residues.

The V gene is TRBV30, the J gene TRBJ1-2; TCRdb's D gene call, TRBD1, goes unchecked for lack of DNA. Germline CDR1 and CDR2: GTSNPN and SVGIG (reference sequence). The CDR3 has 13 amino acids. The CDR3 loop is CAWSLQGARGYTF.

V is TRBV7-2 and J is TRBJ2-7; TCRdb outputs TRBD1, but without DNA this stays unchecked. This CDR3 comprises 14 residues. The germline V gene has CDR1 SGHTA and CDR2 FQGNSA. This CDR3 reads CASSLPGIRYEQYF.

The chain joins TRBV12-3 or TRBV12-4 to TRBJ2-1; TCRdb selects TRBD2, and the lack of DNA leaves this call unchecked. The CDR3 is 15 residues long. The CDR3 sequence: CASSPPASGDNEQFF.

The V call is TRBV19, the J call TRBJ2-6; TCRdb picks TRBD2, but there is no DNA to check that call. CDR1 LNHDA and CDR2 SQIVND come from the germline V gene (reference sequence). The CDR3 is 18 amino acids. The CDR3 reads CASSSRGLGGSGANVLTF.

The V and J genes are TRBV6-4 and TRBJ2-3; TCRdb's D call of TRBD1 is untestable without DNA. This CDR3 comprises 15 residues. CDR1 and CDR2 (germline): MRHNA, SNTAGT. The CDR3 spells CASSLNGAGADTQYF.

The rearrangement uses TRBV20-1 and TRBJ2-1; the TCRdb call, TRBD2, lacks DNA for checking. The germline V gene has CDR1 DFQATT and CDR2 SNEGSKA (reference sequence). This CDR3 is 17 amino acids long. The CDR3 loop reads CSARGLSGGSSYNEQFF.

The V gene is TRBV5-1, the J gene TRBJ1-2; TCRdb's D gene call, TRBD1, goes unchecked for lack of DNA. The germline V gene has CDR1 SGHRS and CDR2 YFSETQ. The CDR3 runs to 12 residues. CDR3 sequence reads: CASSPDHRGYTF.